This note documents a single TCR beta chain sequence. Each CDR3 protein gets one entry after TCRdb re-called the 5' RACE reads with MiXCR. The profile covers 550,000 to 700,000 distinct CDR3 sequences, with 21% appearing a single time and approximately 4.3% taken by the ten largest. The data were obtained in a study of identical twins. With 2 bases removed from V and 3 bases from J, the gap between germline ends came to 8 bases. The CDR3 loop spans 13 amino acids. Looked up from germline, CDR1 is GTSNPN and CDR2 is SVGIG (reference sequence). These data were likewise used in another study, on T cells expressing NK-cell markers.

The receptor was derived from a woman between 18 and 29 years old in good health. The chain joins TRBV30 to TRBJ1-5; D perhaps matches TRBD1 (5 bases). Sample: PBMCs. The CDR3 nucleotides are TGTGCCTGGAGTCTGGGGGACAATCAGCCCCAGCATTTT. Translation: CAWSLGDNQPQHF.